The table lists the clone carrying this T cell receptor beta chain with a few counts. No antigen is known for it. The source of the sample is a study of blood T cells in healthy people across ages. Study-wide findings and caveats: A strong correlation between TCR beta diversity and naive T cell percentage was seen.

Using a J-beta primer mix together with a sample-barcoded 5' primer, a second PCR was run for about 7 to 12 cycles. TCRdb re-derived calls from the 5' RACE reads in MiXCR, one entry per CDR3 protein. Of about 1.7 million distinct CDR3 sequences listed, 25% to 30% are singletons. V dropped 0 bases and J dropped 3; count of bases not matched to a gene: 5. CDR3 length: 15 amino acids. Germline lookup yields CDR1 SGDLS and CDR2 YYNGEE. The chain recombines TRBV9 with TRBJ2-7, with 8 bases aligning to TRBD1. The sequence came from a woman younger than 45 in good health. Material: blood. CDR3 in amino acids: CASSVDGTGLYEQYF. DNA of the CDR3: TGTGCCAGCAGCGTAGACGGGACAGGTCTCTACGAGCAGTACTTC.